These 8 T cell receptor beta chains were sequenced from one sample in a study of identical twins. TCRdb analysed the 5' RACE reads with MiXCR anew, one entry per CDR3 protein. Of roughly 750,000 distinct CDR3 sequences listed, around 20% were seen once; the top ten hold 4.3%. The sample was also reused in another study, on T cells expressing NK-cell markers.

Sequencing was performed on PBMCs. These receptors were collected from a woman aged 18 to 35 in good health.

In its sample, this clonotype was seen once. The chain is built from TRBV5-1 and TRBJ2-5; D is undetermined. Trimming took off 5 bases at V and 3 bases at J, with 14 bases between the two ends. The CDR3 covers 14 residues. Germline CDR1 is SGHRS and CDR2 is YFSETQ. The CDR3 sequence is CASSEVGSEETQYF. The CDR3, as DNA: TGCGCCAGCAGTGAGGTGGGCAGTGAAGAGACCCAGTACTTC. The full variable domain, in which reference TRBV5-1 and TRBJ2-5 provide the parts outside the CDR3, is KAGVTQTPRYLIKTRGQQVTLSCSPISGHRSVSWYQQTPGQGLQFLFEYFSETQRNKGNFPGRFSGRQFSNSRSEMNVSTLELGDSALYLCASSEVGSEETQYFGPGTRLLVL.

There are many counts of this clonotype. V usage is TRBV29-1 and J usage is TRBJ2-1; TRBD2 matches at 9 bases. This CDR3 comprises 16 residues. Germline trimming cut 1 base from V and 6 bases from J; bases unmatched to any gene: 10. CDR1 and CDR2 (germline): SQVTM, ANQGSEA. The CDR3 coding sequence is TGCAGCGTTGAAGGGGGGAGAGCGGGAGGACCCAATGAGCAGTTCTTC. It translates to CSVEGGRAGGPNEQFF.

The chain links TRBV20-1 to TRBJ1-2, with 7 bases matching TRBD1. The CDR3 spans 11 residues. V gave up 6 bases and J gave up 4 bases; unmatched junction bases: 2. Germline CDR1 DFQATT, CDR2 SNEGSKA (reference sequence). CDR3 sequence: CSAPGGYGYTF. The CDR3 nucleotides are TGCAGTGCCCCAGGGGGCTATGGCTACACCTTC.

Here the CDR3 reads CASSLGPNTYEQYF. The CDR3 DNA is TGTGCCAGCAGCTTAGGCCCTAATACCTACGAGCAGTACTTC. The chain couples TRBV7-2 to TRBJ2-7; D unresolved. Germline V gene sequence: CDR1 SGHTA, CDR2 FQGNSA. The CDR3 has 14 amino acids. V was cut by 1 base and J by 2 bases, with 9 bases left in between.

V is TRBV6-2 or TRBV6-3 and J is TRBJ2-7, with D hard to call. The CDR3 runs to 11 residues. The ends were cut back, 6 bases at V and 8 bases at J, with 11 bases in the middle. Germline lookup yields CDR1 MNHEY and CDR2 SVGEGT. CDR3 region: CASRHLEQQYF. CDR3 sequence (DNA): TGTGCCAGCAGACACCTAGAGCAGCAGTACTTC.

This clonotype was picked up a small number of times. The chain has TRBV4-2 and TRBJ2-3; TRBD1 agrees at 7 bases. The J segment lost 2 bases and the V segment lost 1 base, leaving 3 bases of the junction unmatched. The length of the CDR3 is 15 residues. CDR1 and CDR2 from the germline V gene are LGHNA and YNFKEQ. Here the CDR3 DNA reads TGTGCCAGCAGCCAAGGACAGGGAGTCACAGATACGCAGTATTTT. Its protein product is CASSQGQGVTDTQYF.

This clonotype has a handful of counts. The CDR3 region has the DNA TGCAGTGCTCAAGACAGGGTATACAATGAGCAGTTCTTC. Amino acids: CSAQDRVYNEQFF. V usage is TRBV20-1 and J usage is TRBJ2-1; 7 bases agree with TRBD1. CDR1 is DFQATT, CDR2 SNEGSKA, per germline (reference sequence). The CDR3 loop spans 13 amino acids. The ends lost 5 bases at V and 4 bases at J; junction bases unmatched: 5.

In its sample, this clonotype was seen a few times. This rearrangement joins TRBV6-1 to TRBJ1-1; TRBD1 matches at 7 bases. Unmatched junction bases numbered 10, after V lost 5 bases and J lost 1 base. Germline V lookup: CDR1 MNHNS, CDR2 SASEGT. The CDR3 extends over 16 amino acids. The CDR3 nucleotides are TGTGCCAGCAGTCTGACAGGGAAGGGTTCGAACACTGAAGCTTTCTTT. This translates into CASSLTGKGSNTEAFF.